These 25 T cell receptor beta chains were sequenced from one sample in a study of early T cells in non-severe SARS-CoV-2 infection (dated by TCRdb to the early 2020s). The library was obtained by 5' RACE. Sequencing instrument: NextSeq 500. Through fastp at Q25 and MiXCR, TCRdb rebuilt clones from the public reads, retaining in-frame beta chains. For every CDR3 protein sequence, its rows merge into one entry that carries the most common genes and DNA. The sample includes some 82,000 distinct CDR3 sequences, with roughly 12% observed a single time. The biggest ten clones account for 3.5% to 5% of the sample. The material was whole blood, obtained at baseline. The receptors originated from an adult who was a healthcare worker with PCR-confirmed SARS-CoV-2 infection or an uninfected control (not recorded which).

This clonotype was observed a handful of times. This chain connects TRBV18 to TRBJ2-7, with TRBD1 identical over 8 bases. Trimming cost V 2 bases and J 4 bases; bases outside gene matches: 10. CDR1 and CDR2 (germline): KGHSH, LQKENI. This CDR3 comprises 16 residues. CDR3 nucleotides: TGTGCCAGCTCACCAGGAAGAAACAGGGGGAGTTACGAGCAGTACTTC. It encodes CASSPGRNRGSYEQYF.

Ten or more counts support this clonotype. The chain links TRBV7-9 to TRBJ1-6, with no clear D. The germline V gene encodes CDR1 SEHNR and CDR2 FQNEAQ (reference sequence). The CDR3 loop spans 17 amino acids. Trimming stripped 0 bases from V and 10 bases from J, with 19 bases between. The CDR3 spells CASSLALSGREGSPLHF. CDR3 bases: TGTGCCAGCAGCTTAGCGCTTTCCGGCAGAGAAGGGTCACCCCTCCACTTT.

This clonotype was observed at least ten times. V is TRBV6-4 and J is TRBJ1-5; 7 nucleotides align to TRBD1. The CDR3 extends over 13 amino acids. Germline trimming cut 6 bases from V and 7 bases from J; bases unmatched to any gene: 6. CDR1 and CDR2 (germline): MRHNA, SNTAGT. CDR3 DNA: TGTGCCAGCAGCGGACAGGCTGGGCAGCCCCAGCATTTT. Protein: CASSGQAGQPQHF.

The rearrangement joins TRBV11-2 to TRBJ2-7; D is uncertain. V lost 1 base and J 6 bases, leaving 13 bases between the germline ends. CDR1 is SGHAT and CDR2 is FQNNGV in the germline V gene. This CDR3 comprises 14 residues. As DNA, the CDR3 is TGTGCCAGCAGCTTAGTTCGCGGAAAGGGCGAGCAGTACTTC. Translating it yields CASSLVRGKGEQYF.

This clonotype was counted only a few times. This chain joins TRBV29-1 and TRBJ2-7, with TRBD1 identical over 10 bases. The CDR3 runs to 14 residues. CDR1 and CDR2 from the germline V gene are SQVTM and ANQGSEA. V trimming: 1 base; J trimming: 4 bases; junction bases outside the gene matches: 4. In DNA, the CDR3 is TGCAGCGTTGAAGGGGGACAGGGGACGTACGAGCAGTACTTC. It is translated as CSVEGGQGTYEQYF.

Ten or more counts support this clonotype. The rearrangement links TRBV18 to TRBJ2-1; possibly TRBD1 for D (5 bases). The germline V gene has CDR1 KGHSH and CDR2 LQKENI. Trimming stripped 2 bases from V and 5 bases from J, with 13 bases between. The CDR3 is made up of 15 amino acids. CDR3 in DNA: TGTGCCAGCTCACCAAAAAAACAGGAGAACAATGAGCAGTTCTTC. It translates to CASSPKKQENNEQFF. Filled out from reference TRBV18 and TRBJ2-1, the complete variable domain reads NAGVMQNPRHLVRRRGQEARLRCSPMKGHSHVYWYRQLPEEGLKFMVYLQKENIIDESGMPKERFSAEFPKEGPSILRIQQVVRGDSAAYFCASSPKKQENNEQFFGPGTRLTVL.

The chain has TRBV7-9 and TRBJ1-2; D uncertain. Trimming pared 1 base from V and 2 bases from J, leaving 14 bases between. The CDR3 contains 16 residues. The germline V gene has CDR1 SEHNR and CDR2 FQNEAQ (reference sequence). The CDR3 DNA is TGTGCCAGCAGCTTAGGTCGGATAGAGCCGAACTATGGCTACACCTTC. Translating it yields CASSLGRIEPNYGYTF.

A few counts support this clonotype. V and J are TRBV11-2 and TRBJ2-1, with D unresolved. The CDR3 length is 18 residues. The V gene lost 1 base and the J gene lost 0 bases, with 16 bases spanning the gap. Germline loops: CDR1 SGHAT, CDR2 FQNNGV. The chain's CDR3 is CASSLVMRRSGSYNEQFF. The CDR3 bases are TGTGCCAGCAGCTTAGTCATGAGGCGGTCCGGCTCCTACAATGAGCAGTTCTTC.

Here the CDR3 reads CASSQDRESYTF. The CDR3, as DNA: TGCGCCAGCAGCCAAGACAGGGAGAGCTACACCTTC. This chain links TRBV4-1 with TRBJ1-2; D may be TRBD1 (5 bases). Germline CDR1 MGHRA, CDR2 YSYEKL. V was pared by 0 bases and J by 9 bases, with 8 bases between. This CDR3 has 12 amino acids.

The chain carries TRBV10-1 and TRBJ2-7; 11 positions agree with TRBD2. This CDR3 has 15 residues. V gave up 3 bases and J gave up 4 bases; unmatched junction bases: 5. Germline loops: CDR1 WNHNN, CDR2 SYGVQD (reference sequence). The CDR3: CASSELAGALYEQYF. CDR3 sequence (DNA): TGCGCCAGCAGTGAACTAGCGGGAGCGCTATACGAGCAGTACTTC.

The table lists this clonotype with many counts. The J gene is TRBJ2-5, the V gene TRBV19; 7 bases line up with TRBD1. The CDR3 loop spans 13 amino acids. J lost 2 bases, V lost 5 bases, and 2 bases had no gene match. Germline V gives CDR1 LNHDA, CDR2 SQIVND (reference sequence). The CDR3 loop reads CASSGTVQETQYF. The CDR3 DNA reads TGTGCCAGTAGTGGGACAGTTCAAGAGACCCAGTACTTC.

This clonotype appeared many times. J is TRBJ2-5 and V is TRBV24-1, with no clear D. V gave up 9 bases and J gave up 7 bases, with 14 bases separating them. Germline V gives CDR1 KGHDR, CDR2 SFDVKD. The CDR3 runs 12 residues. DNA for the CDR3: TGTGCCACCGGAACCGACACGGGGACCCAGTACTTC. As protein: CATGTDTGTQYF.

This clonotype has just a few counts. This chain connects TRBV6-5 to TRBJ2-7; D is perhaps TRBD1 or TRBD2 (6 bases each). V was trimmed by 8 bases and J by 7 bases, leaving 24 bases between them. This CDR3 has 15 amino acids. Germline lookup yields CDR1 MNHEY and CDR2 SVGAGI. CDR3: CASYKEGGPPREQYF. The CDR3 DNA is TGTGCCAGCTACAAAGAGGGGGGCCCACCGCGGGAGCAGTACTTC.

This clonotype was detected a few times. The chain is built from TRBV6-2 or TRBV6-3 and TRBJ2-7; 11 bases fit TRBD1. The germline CDR1 and CDR2 sequences are MNHEY and SVGEGT. V shed 7 bases, J shed 5 bases, and the junction held 7 bases outside the gene matches. This CDR3 is built from 14 residues. CDR3 sequence reads: CASILGTGGNEQYF. CDR3 nucleotides: TGTGCCAGCATCCTAGGGACAGGGGGTAACGAGCAGTACTTC.

This clonotype was observed a handful of times. The chain recombines TRBV20-1 with TRBJ2-3; perhaps D is TRBD1 or TRBD2 (5 bases each). V was trimmed by 5 bases and J by 4 bases, leaving 13 bases between them. The germline CDR1 and CDR2 sequences are DFQATT and SNEGSKA (reference sequence). This CDR3 is 13 amino acids long. CDR3: CSAHQMGADTQYF. DNA of the CDR3: TGCAGTGCTCACCAAATGGGGGCAGATACGCAGTATTTT.

This clonotype was recorded at least ten times. The chain uses TRBV29-1 and TRBJ1-2; D gene unclear. CDR1 is SQVTM, CDR2 ANQGSEA, per germline. The CDR3 is 13 amino acids. Trimming removed 4 bases from V and 4 bases from J, with 13 bases in between. The CDR3 here is CSVGLPLGYGYTF. Written as DNA, the CDR3 is TGCAGCGTTGGCCTTCCCCTGGGCTATGGCTACACCTTC.

There are many counts of this clonotype. The V call is TRBV18, the J call TRBJ1-6, with D uncertain. CDR1 KGHSH and CDR2 LQKENI come from the germline V gene. CDR3 length equals 14 residues. Trimming took off 6 bases at V and 7 bases at J, with 13 bases between the two ends. The CDR3 DNA is TGTGCCAGCTCGAAGGACCGGCTGAATTCACCCCTCCACTTT. Translated, it gives CASSKDRLNSPLHF.

Only a few counts were recorded for this clonotype. The rearrangement links TRBV6-6 to TRBJ1-2; no definite D call. This CDR3 is 14 amino acids long. The germline V gene encodes CDR1 MNHNY and CDR2 SVGAGI (reference sequence). V gave up 0 bases and J gave up 4 bases, with 9 bases separating them. Here the CDR3 reads CASSYSFNSYGYTF. In nucleotides, the CDR3 is TGTGCCAGCAGTTACTCGTTTAATAGCTATGGCTACACCTTC.

This clonotype was seen many times. The rearrangement uses TRBV15 and TRBJ1-5; a weak D match, TRBD1 (5 bases). Germline assignment: CDR1 LNHNV and CDR2 YYDKDF (reference sequence). Trimming cost V 5 bases and J 1 base, with 9 bases left between them. This CDR3 region has 14 residues. Here the CDR3 DNA reads TGTGCCACCAGCTCCCGACAGAGCAATCAGCCCCAGCATTTT. Translating it yields CATSSRQSNQPQHF.

This clonotype appeared a few times. J is TRBJ2-6 and V is TRBV6-1; unclear D gene. Germline values: CDR1 MNHNS, CDR2 SASEGT. The CDR3 is 14 amino acids. V gave up 7 bases and J gave up 2 bases, with 9 bases separating them. The CDR3 DNA is TGTGCCAGCACTCCGAACCCTGGGGCCAACGTCCTGACTTTC. Its protein is CASTPNPGANVLTF.

This clonotype was detected only a few times. The chain employs TRBV6-1 and TRBJ1-5, with D perhaps matching TRBD1 (6 bases). CDR1 is MNHNS, CDR2 SASEGT, per germline. The CDR3 totals 15 residues. V was trimmed by 7 bases and J by 3 bases, leaving 16 bases between them. The CDR3 region has the DNA TGTGCCAGCAATACTCTTGGGGGGCACAATCAGCCCCAGCATTTT. Amino acids: CASNTLGGHNQPQHF.

This chain connects TRBV12-3 or TRBV12-4 to TRBJ2-2; D is unclear. CDR3 length: 12 amino acids. Trimming removed 5 bases at V and 4 bases at J, with 5 bases between. This chain's CDR3 is CASSHSTGELFF. As DNA, the CDR3 is TGTGCCAGCAGTCATAGCACCGGGGAGCTGTTTTTT.

This clonotype was found a few times. The chain uses TRBV12-3 or TRBV12-4 and TRBJ1-3; unclear D gene. Trimming stripped 6 bases from V and 3 bases from J, with 15 bases between. The CDR3 loop spans 15 amino acids. The CDR3 DNA reads TGTGCCAGCAGCCCCTTTGTGATAAGTGGAAACACCATATATTTT. It translates to CASSPFVISGNTIYF.

This sequence joins TRBV11-3 and TRBJ2-2; 7 nucleotides match TRBD1. With V trimmed by 7 bases and J by 4 bases, 6 bases remained unmatched. This CDR3 contains 14 residues. Germline-derived CDR1 and CDR2 are SGHNT and YENEEA. CDR3 protein: CASKLTGSTGELFF. CDR3 nucleotides: TGTGCCAGCAAATTGACAGGGAGCACCGGGGAGCTGTTTTTT.

The sample holds many counts of this clonotype. This chain uses TRBV18 with TRBJ2-7; D gene uncertain. The length of the CDR3 is 11 residues. The V end was cut by 2 bases, the J end by 4 bases, with 3 bases between. The V gene's germline CDR1 is KGHSH and CDR2 LQKENI. The CDR3 loop is CASSPGYEQYF. The CDR3 bases are TGTGCCAGCTCACCAGGTTACGAGCAGTACTTC. Looking up the rest from reference TRBV18 and TRBJ2-7 gives the full variable domain: NAGVMQNPRHLVRRRGQEARLRCSPMKGHSHVYWYRQLPEEGLKFMVYLQKENIIDESGMPKERFSAEFPKEGPSILRIQQVVRGDSAAYFCASSPGYEQYFGPGTRLTVT.